This TCR beta chain was obtained from a study of type 1 regulatory T cells. At the level of the study: T-allo10 is an in vitro-generated, Tr1-enriched CD4 T cell product specific for alloantigen.

A note on this clonotype: Its antigen is currently unknown.

TCRdb analysed the reads with MiXCR anew, one entry per CDR3 protein. The table shows tens of thousands of distinct CDR3 sequences, with approximately 67% occurring only once. V was pared by 4 bases and J by 6 bases, with 8 bases of the junction left unmatched. Germline V CDR1 and CDR2: SGHRS, YFSETQ. The CDR3 contains 15 residues. This rearrangement joins TRBV5-1 to TRBJ2-7, with 12 bases that match TRBD1. The TCR originated in a human donor in good health. The sequencing sample was made of cultured non-Tr1 T cells, either the whole culture or a sorted T cell fraction (not recorded which). The CDR3 loop reads CASSTMGQGATEQYF. The CDR3 DNA is TGCGCCAGCAGCACGATGGGACAGGGGGCGACCGAGCAGTACTTC.